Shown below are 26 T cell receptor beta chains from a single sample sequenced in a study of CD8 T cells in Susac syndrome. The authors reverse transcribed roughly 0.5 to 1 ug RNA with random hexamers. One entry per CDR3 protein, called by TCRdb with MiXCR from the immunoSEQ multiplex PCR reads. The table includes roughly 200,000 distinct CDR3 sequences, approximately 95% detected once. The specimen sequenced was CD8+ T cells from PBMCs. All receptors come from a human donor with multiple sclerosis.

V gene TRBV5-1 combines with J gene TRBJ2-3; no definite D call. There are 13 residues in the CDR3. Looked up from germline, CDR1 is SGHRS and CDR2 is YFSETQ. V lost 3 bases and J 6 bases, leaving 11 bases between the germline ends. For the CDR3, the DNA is TGCGCCAGCAGCTCGAGCCCGATTGATACGCAGTATTTT. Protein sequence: CASSSSPIDTQYF.

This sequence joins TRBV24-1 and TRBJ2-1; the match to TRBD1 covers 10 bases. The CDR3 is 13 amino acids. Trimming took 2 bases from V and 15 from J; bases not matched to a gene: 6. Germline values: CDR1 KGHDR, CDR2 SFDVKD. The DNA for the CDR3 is TGTGCCACCAGTGATTCGACAGGGGGCGGACGGTTCTTC. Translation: CATSDSTGGGRFF.

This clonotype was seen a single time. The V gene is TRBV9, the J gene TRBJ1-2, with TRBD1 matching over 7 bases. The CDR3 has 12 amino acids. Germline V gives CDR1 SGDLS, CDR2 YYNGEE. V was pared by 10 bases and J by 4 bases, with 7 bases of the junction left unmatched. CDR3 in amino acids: CASRDSGYGYTF. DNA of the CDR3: TGTGCCTCCCGGGACAGTGGCTATGGCTACACCTTC.

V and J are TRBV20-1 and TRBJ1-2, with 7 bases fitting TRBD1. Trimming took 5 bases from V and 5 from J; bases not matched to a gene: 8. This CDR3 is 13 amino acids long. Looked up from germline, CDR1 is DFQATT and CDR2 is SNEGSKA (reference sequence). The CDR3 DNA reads TGCAGTGCTTGGGACAGCTCCGAATATGGCTACACCTTC. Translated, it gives CSAWDSSEYGYTF.

CDR3 sequence reads: CASSQGQGAIYNEQFF. CDR3 coding DNA: TGTGCCAGCAGCCAAGGACAGGGGGCCATCTACAATGAGCAGTTCTTC. The chain joins TRBV14 to TRBJ2-1; the match to TRBD1 covers 10 bases. Trimming took 1 base from V and 3 from J; bases not matched to a gene: 3. CDR1 SGHDN and CDR2 FVKESK come from the germline V gene. The CDR3 has 16 amino acids.

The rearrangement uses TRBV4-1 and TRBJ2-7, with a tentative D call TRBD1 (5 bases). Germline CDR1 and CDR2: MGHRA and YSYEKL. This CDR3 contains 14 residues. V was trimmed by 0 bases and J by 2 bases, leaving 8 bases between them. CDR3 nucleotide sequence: TGCGCCAGCAGCCAAGAAGGCAGGGCCTACGAGCAGTACTTC. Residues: CASSQEGRAYEQYF.

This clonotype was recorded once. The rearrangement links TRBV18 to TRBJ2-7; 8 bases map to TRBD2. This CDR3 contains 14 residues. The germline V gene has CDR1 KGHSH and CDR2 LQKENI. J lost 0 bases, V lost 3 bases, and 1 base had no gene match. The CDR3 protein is CASSPGTSSYEQYF. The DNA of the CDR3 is TGTGCCAGCTCACCTGGGACTAGCTCCTACGAGCAGTACTTC.

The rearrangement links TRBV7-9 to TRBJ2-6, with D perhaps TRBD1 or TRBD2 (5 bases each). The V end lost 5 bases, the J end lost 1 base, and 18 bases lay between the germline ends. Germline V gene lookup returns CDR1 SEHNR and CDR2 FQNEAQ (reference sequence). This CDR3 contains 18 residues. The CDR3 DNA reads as TGTGCCAGCAGCAATGGTAGGGGAGATAGGTCTGGGGCCAACGTCCTGACTTTC. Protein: CASSNGRGDRSGANVLTF.

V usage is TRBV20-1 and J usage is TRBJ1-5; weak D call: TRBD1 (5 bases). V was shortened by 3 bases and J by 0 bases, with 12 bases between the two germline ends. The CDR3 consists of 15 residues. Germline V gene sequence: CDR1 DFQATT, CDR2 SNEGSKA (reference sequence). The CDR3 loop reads CSARPTGLSNQPQHF. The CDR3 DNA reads TGCAGTGCTAGGCCCACAGGACTTAGCAATCAGCCCCAGCATTTT.

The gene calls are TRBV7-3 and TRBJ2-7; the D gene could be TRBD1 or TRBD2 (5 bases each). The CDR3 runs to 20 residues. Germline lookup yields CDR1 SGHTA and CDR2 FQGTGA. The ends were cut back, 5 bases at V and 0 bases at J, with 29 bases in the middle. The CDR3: CASSQGTLTLRDPNSYEQYF. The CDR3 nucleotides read TGTGCCAGCAGCCAAGGGACGTTGACCCTTCGGGACCCGAACTCCTACGAGCAGTACTTC.

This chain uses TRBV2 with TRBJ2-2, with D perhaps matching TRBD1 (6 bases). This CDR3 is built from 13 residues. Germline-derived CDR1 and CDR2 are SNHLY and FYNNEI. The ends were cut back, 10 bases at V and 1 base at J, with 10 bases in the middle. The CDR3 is CATQGLNTGELFF. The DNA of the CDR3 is TGTGCCACCCAGGGGTTGAACACCGGGGAGCTGTTTTTT.

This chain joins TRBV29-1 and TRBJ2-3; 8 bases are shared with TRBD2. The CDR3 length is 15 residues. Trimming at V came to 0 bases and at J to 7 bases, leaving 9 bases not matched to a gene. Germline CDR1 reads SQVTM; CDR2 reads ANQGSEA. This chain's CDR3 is CSVEDGSGTSHTQYF. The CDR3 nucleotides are TGCAGCGTTGAAGATGGTAGCGGGACCTCGCATACGCAGTATTTT.

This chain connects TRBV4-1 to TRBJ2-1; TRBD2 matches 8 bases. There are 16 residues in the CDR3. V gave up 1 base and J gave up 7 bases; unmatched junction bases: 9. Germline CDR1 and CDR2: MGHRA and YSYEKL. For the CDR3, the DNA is TGCGCCAGCAGCCAAGTCCCGGGAGGGGGAGGGAATGAGCAGTTCTTC. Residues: CASSQVPGGGGNEQFF.

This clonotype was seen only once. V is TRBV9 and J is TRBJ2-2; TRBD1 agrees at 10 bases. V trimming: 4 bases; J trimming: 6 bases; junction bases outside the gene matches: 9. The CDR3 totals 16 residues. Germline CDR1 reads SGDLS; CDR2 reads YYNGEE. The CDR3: CASSPWDRGYAGELFF. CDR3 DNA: TGTGCCAGCAGCCCCTGGGACAGGGGATACGCCGGGGAGCTGTTTTTT. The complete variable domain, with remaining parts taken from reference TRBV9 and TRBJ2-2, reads DSGVTQTPKHLITATGQRVTLRCSPRSGDLSVYWYQQSLDQGLQFLIQYYNGEERAKGNILERFSAQQFPDLHSELNLSSLELGDSALYFCASSPWDRGYAGELFFGEGSRLTVL.

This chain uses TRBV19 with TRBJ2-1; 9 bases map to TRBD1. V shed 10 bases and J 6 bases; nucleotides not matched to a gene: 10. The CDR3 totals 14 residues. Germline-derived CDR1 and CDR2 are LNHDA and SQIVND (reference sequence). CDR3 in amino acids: CATEWGQGGNEQFF. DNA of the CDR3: TGTGCCACGGAGTGGGGACAGGGTGGCAATGAGCAGTTCTTC.

The CDR3: CATSRVGQGLNTEAFF. The DNA for the CDR3 is TGTGCCACCAGCAGAGTGGGACAGGGTTTGAACACTGAAGCTTTCTTT. The J gene is TRBJ1-1, the V gene TRBV15, with TRBD1 matching 9 bases. Germline assignment: CDR1 LNHNV and CDR2 YYDKDF (reference sequence). The CDR3 contains 16 residues. The V and J ends lost 1 base and 0 bases, in that order; junction bases with no gene match: 3.

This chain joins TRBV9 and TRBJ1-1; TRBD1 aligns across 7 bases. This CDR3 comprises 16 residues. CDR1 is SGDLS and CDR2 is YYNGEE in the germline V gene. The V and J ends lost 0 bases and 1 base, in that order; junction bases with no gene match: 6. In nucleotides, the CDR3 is TGTGCCAGCAGCGTAGGAAGGACAGGCAGGAACACTGAAGCTTTCTTT. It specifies CASSVGRTGRNTEAFF.

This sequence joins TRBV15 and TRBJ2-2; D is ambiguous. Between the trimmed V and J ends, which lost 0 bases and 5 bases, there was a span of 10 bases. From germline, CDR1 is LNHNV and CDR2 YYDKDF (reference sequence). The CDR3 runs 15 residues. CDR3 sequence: CATSRDGPPTGELFF. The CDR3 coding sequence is TGTGCCACCAGCAGAGATGGGCCACCGACCGGGGAGCTGTTTTTT.

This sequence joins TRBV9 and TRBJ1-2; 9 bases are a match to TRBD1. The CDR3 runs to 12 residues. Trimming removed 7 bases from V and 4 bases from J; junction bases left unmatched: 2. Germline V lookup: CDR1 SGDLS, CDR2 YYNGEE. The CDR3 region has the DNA TGTGCCAGCGGGACAGGGAGCTATGGCTACACCTTC. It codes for CASGTGSYGYTF.

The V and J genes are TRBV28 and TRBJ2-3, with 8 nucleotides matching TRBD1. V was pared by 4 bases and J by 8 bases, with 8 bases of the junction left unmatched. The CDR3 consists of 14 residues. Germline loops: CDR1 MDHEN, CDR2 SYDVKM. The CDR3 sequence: CASSSRTGRLTQYF. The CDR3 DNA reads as TGTGCCAGCAGTTCCAGGACAGGGCGGCTTACGCAGTATTTT.

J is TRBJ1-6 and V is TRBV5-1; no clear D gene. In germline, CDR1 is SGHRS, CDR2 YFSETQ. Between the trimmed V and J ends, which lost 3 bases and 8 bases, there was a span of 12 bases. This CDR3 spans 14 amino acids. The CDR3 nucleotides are TGCGCCAGCAGCTCCAGTGGAATCGATTCACCCCTCCACTTT. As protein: CASSSSGIDSPLHF.

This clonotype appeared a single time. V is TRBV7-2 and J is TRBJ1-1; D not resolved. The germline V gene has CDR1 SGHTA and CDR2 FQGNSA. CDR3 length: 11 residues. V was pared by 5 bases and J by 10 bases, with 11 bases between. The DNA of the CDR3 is TGTGCCAGCAGCCAAGGCCGTGGAGCTTTCTTT. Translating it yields CASSQGRGAFF.

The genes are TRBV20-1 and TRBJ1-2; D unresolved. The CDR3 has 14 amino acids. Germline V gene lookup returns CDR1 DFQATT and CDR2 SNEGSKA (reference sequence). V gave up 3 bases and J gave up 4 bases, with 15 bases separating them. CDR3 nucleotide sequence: TGCAGTGCTAGGCACCAGAGCTCACCCTATGGCTACACCTTC. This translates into CSARHQSSPYGYTF.

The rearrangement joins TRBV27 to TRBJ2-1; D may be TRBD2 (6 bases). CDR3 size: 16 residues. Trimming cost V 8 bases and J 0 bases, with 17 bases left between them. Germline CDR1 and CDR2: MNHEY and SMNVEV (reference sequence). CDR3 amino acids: CASQQSGRSSYNEQFF. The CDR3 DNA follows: TGTGCCAGCCAGCAGTCAGGGAGGAGCTCCTACAATGAGCAGTTCTTC.

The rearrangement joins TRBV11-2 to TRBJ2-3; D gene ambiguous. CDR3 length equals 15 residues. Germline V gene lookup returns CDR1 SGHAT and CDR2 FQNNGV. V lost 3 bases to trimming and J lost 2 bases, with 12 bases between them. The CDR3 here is CASSLILGYTDTQYF. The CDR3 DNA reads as TGTGCCAGCAGCTTGATACTGGGGTACACAGATACGCAGTATTTT.

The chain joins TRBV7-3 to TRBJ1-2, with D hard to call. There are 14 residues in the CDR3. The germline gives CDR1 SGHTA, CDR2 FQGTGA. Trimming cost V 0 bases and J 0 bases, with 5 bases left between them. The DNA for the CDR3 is TGTGCCAGCAGCTTAACCACTTCTAACTATGGCTACACCTTC. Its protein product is CASSLTTSNYGYTF.